This is a list of T cell receptor beta chains from one sample in a study of shared clonotypes between healthy human individuals. TCRdb keeps only in-frame clones here, not all; method: immunoSEQ multiplex PCR. The sample shows roughly 650,000 clones, roughly 96% of them seen only once. The specimen was naive CD8+ T cells sorted from blood. The receptors come from a woman aged 25-40 years in good health. The CDR3 runs from the conserved cysteine through the conserved F or W. A D gene is named only where the DNA matches it firmly. Some rows have no size entry. The others give once, few or many, or a class for an expanded clone.

d_gene,v_gene,j_gene,abundance,CDR3nt,CDR3aa
-,TRBV28,TRBJ2-7,-,TGTGCCAGCAGTTTAGTACAAGATTACGAGCAGTACTTC,CASSLVQDYEQYF
-,TRBV7-9,TRBJ2-7,-,TGTGCCAGCAGGGGGACACCTTCCTACGAGCAGTACTTC,CASRGTPSYEQYF
-,TRBV11-3,TRBJ2-2,-,TGTGCCAGCAGCAATTCGAGGGAACTCGGGGTCGGCGGGGAGCTGTTTTTT,CASSNSRELGVGGELFF
TRBD2,TRBV2,TRBJ2-1,-,TGTGCCACCAAACTAGCGATGAGCTCCTACAATGAGCAGTTCTTC,CATKLAMSSYNEQFF
-,TRBV29-1,TRBJ2-7,-,TGCAGCGTTGTAGCCTGGGGCTACGAGCAGTACTTC,CSVVAWGYEQYF
-,TRBV19,TRBJ1-5,-,TGTGCCAGTAGTGACACCTATAGCAATCAGCCCCAGCATTTT,CASSDTYSNQPQHF
TRBD1,TRBV4-1,TRBJ2-7,-,TGCGCCAGCAGCCAAGGCCCTGGACAGGAAGGGGGCGAGCAGTACTTC,CASSQGPGQEGGEQYF
TRBD2,TRBV27,TRBJ2-3,-,TGTGCCAGCAGTTCCAAACTAGCGGGAATCACAGATACGCAGTATTTT,CASSSKLAGITDTQYF
-,TRBV9,TRBJ2-7,once,TGTGCCAGCAGCGTAGGTGGGCAGGGCCGCTACGAGCAGTACTTC,CASSVGGQGRYEQYF
-,TRBV30,TRBJ2-7,-,TGTGGATTCGCGGAAGACTACGAGCAGTACTTC,CGFAEDYEQYF
-,TRBV9,TRBJ1-1,-,TGTGCCAGCAGCGCGGGGGAGGGGAACACTGAAGCTTTCTTT,CASSAGEGNTEAFF
-,TRBV27,TRBJ1-2,-,TGTGCCAGCAGTTACGACAGTGATGATGGCTACACCTTC,CASSYDSDDGYTF
TRBD2,TRBV27,TRBJ2-7,-,TGTGCCAGCAGTTTAGGACTAGCGGGAGGGCCGTTTGACGAGCAGTACTTC,CASSLGLAGGPFDEQYF
-,TRBV2,TRBJ1-1,-,TGTGCCAGCAGTGTGACCGCGATCACTGAAGCTTTCTTT,CASSVTAITEAFF
-,TRBV11-2,TRBJ2-7,-,TGTGCCAGCAGCTTAAGTGGCGGGGGCCATGGTTGGGAGCAGTACTTC,CASSLSGGGHGWEQYF
TRBD2,TRBV11-2,TRBJ2-2,-,TGTGCCAGCAGCTCATCCGAGCGGGAGACCACCGGGGAGCTGTTTTTT,CASSSSERETTGELFF
-,TRBV4-1,TRBJ2-1,-,TGCGCCAGCAGCCAAGAGGCCGGGGCCGAATTAGGGGAGCAGTTCTTC,CASSQEAGAELGEQFF
-,TRBV30,TRBJ1-5,-,TGTGCCTGGAGTGGGGGTGGCGGCAATCAGCCCCAGCATTTT,CAWSGGGGNQPQHF
-,TRBV14,TRBJ1-2,few,TGTGCCAGCAGCGAGCAGGGGAACTATGGCTACACCTTC,CASSEQGNYGYTF
-,TRBV7-9,TRBJ2-7,-,TGTGCCAGCAGCTTATCTAGCCGCGACGAGCAGTACTTC,CASSLSSRDEQYF
-,TRBV29-1,TRBJ2-1,-,TGCAGCGTTGCAACGGACCAGGGGTCCAATGAGCAGTTCTTC,CSVATDQGSNEQFF
-,TRBV5-1,TRBJ2-1,-,TGCGCCAGCAGCTTTACAGGCGCAAGTTACAATGAGCAGTTCTTC,CASSFTGASYNEQFF
-,TRBV19,TRBJ2-7,-,TGTGCCAGTAGTTACGCCGGGACTGGTTACGAGCAGTACTTC,CASSYAGTGYEQYF
TRBD1,TRBV4-1,TRBJ2-5,once,TGCGCCAGCAGCCACCGACAGGGTCAGGAGACCCAGTACTTC,CASSHRQGQETQYF
-,TRBV4-1,TRBJ2-3,-,TGCGCCAGCAGTCTAGCCGGGATTACCACAGATACGCAGTATTTT,CASSLAGITTDTQYF
-,TRBV4-1,TRBJ2-2,-,TGCGCCAGCAGCCTTAGGCCGGGGCCGGGGACCGGGGAGCTGTTTTTT,CASSLRPGPGTGELFF
-,TRBV6-1,TRBJ2-2,-,TGTGCCAGCATAGGTGGGGTGAACACCGGGGAGCTGTTTTTT,CASIGGVNTGELFF
-,TRBV11-2,TRBJ2-1,-,TGTGCCAGCACCTATTCAAATAATGAGCAGTTCTTC,CASTYSNNEQFF
-,TRBV5-1,TRBJ2-5,-,TGCGCCAGCAGCTTGATCCTCTACCAAGAGACCCAGTACTTC,CASSLILYQETQYF
TRBD1,TRBV7-6,TRBJ2-7,-,TGTGCCAGCAGCAAATCACAGGGGATGTACGAGCAGTACTTC,CASSKSQGMYEQYF